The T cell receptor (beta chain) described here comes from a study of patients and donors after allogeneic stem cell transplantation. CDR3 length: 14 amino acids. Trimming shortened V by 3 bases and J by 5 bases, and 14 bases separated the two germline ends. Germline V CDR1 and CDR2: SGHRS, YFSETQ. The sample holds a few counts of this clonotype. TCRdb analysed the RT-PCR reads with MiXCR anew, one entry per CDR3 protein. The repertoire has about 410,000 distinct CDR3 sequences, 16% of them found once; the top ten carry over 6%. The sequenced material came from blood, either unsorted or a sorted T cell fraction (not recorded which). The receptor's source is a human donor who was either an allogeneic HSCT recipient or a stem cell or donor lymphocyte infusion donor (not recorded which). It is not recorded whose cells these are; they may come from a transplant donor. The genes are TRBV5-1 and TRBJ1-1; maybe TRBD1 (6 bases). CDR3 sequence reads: CASSWAGAGTEAFF. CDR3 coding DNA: TGCGCCAGCAGCTGGGCGGGGGCGGGAACTGAAGCTTTCTTT.